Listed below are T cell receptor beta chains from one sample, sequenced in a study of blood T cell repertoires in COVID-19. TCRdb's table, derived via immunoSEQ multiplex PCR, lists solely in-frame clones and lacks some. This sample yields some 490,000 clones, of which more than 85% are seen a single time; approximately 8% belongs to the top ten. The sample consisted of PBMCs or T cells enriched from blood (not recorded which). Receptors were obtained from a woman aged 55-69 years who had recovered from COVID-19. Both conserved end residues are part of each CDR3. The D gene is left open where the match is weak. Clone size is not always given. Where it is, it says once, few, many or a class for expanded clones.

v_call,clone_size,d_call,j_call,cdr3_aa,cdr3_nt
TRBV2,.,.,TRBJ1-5,CASSGPLEVGQPQHF,TGTGCCAGCAGTGGGCCCCTGGAGGTAGGCCAGCCCCAGCATTTT
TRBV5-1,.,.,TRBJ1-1,CASSSHFLQTPSMNTEAFF,TGCGCCAGCAGCTCTCACTTCTTGCAGACTCCCTCTATGAACACTGAAGCTTTCTTT
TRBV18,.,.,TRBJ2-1,CASSYREGNEQFF,TGTGCCAGCTCGTACAGGGAGGGAAATGAGCAGTTCTTC
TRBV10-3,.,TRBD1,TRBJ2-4,CAISDPGQGITKNIQYF,TGTGCCATCAGTGATCCCGGACAGGGCATTACCAAAAACATTCAGTACTTC
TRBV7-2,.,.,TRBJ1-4,CASSPGVQMKEKLFF,TGTGCCAGCAGCCCAGGGGTACAGATGAAGGAAAAACTGTTTTTT
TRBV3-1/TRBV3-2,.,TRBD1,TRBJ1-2,CASSLKTGAAYGYTF,TGTGCCAGCAGCCTAAAGACAGGGGCGGCGTATGGCTACACCTTC
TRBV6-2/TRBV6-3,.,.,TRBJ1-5,CASSYLGSQPQHF,TGTGCCAGCAGTTACTTGGGGAGTCAGCCCCAGCATTTT
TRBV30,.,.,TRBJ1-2,CAWRNNRAGGYTF,TGTGCCTGGAGAAACAACAGGGCCGGTGGCTACACCTTC
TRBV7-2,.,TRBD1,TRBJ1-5,CASSLGRGLVRFRHQPQHF,TGTGCCAGCAGCTTAGGCAGGGGGCTCGTTCGGTTTAGGCATCAGCCCCAGCATTTT
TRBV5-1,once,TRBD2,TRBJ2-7,CASSPGLAGAHEQYF,TGCGCCAGCAGCCCTGGACTAGCGGGGGCTCACGAGCAGTACTTC
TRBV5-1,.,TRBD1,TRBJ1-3,CASSSTGDSGNTIYF,TGCGCCAGCAGCTCAACAGGGGACTCTGGAAACACCATATATTTT
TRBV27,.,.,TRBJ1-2,CASGPGGYTF,TGTGCCAGCGGACCAGGGGGCTACACCTTC
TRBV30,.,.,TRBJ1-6,CAAEGNFDSPLHF,TGTGCCGCGGAGGGGAATTTTGATTCACCCCTCCACTTT
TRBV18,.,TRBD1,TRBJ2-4,CASSIDRGQNIQYF,TGTGCCAGCTCAATTGACAGGGGTCAAAACATTCAGTACTTC